The T cell receptor (beta chain) described here comes from a study of T-cell memory formation after mild COVID-19. Deletions cut 0 bases from V and 8 bases from J, with 13 bases between. There are 15 residues in the CDR3. In germline, CDR1 is MGHRA, CDR2 YSYEKL. The sample holds a few counts of this clonotype. It was 5'RACE with constant-segment primers that produced the TCR alpha and TCR beta cDNA libraries, which carried sample barcodes and UMIs. TCRdb called the 5' RACE reads again in MiXCR, with one record for every CDR3 protein. In the table there are about 360,000 distinct CDR3 sequences, over 10% of which are singletons.

The sequenced sample was PBMCs or a T cell subset sorted from them (not recorded which). This TCR was recovered from a man younger than 30 who had mild COVID-19 (a few samples of this study predate the infection). Cell type and time point are not known. The chain links TRBV4-1 to TRBJ1-4; D is undetermined. CDR3 nucleotides: TGCGCCAGCAGCCAAGATACACCGGCACGGGAAAAACTGTTTTTT. It specifies CASSQDTPAREKLFF.